This T cell receptor beta chain was identified during a study of T-cell reconstitution after alpha-beta-depleted transplantation in children. Unique molecular identifiers were built into the TCRbeta library. TCRdb called the PCR reads again in MiXCR, with one record for every CDR3 protein. The table records approximately 350,000 distinct CDR3 sequences, about 17% of them present only once. There are 17 residues in the CDR3. V trimming: 0 bases; J trimming: 4 bases; junction bases outside the gene matches: 9. Germline CDR1 and CDR2: SGHAT and FQNNGV. Concerning this clonotype itself: As yet, its antigen is unknown.

General observations from the study: Diversity of TCRbeta at day 60 was high in some patients, arising from surviving recipient T cells and thymic progenitors. When one year had passed after transplant, most T-cell counts and diversity came from newly produced T cells. Roughly two months post-transplant, alpha-beta T cells reportedly originated from several hundred graft clones that had expanded.

Sample: PBMCs, mostly from graft donor cells, taken 360 days after TCRalphabeta/CD19-depleted stem cell transplant. This sequence originates from a male patient aged 2 to 9 who had a stem cell transplant for acute lymphoblastic leukemia, so the T cells may come from the graft donor. This sequence joins TRBV11-2 and TRBJ2-1, with TRBD2 matching over 7 bases. CDR3 amino acids: CASSLEVRREPYNEQFF. The CDR3 DNA is TGTGCCAGCAGCTTAGAGGTACGGCGGGAGCCTTACAATGAGCAGTTCTTC. Drawing the rest from reference TRBV11-2 and TRBJ2-1, the complete variable domain is EAGVAQSPRYKIIEKRQSVAFWCNPISGHATLYWYQQILGQGPKLLIQFQNNGVVDDSQLPKDRFSAERLKGVDSTLKIQPAKLEDSAVYLCASSLEVRREPYNEQFFGPGTRLTVL.